This T cell receptor beta chain was captured in a study of cytomegalovirus exposure and HLA in healthy donors. As to this clone: The germline gene is not matched at one end of the junction; a read error may be the cause.

CDR3 size: 12 residues. The germline gives CDR1 PRHDT, CDR2 FYEKMQ (reference sequence). This PCR relied on a set of 60 Vbeta primers and 13 Jbeta primers. Some clones are missing from TCRdb's copy, which holds only in-frame ones; the method was immunoSEQ multiplex PCR. The table lists under 200,000 clones, more than 60% of them singletons. The sequence derives from a woman aged 45-65 years in good health and CMV-seropositive. The material sequenced was PBMCs. The rearrangement links TRBV13 to TRBJ1-1; D gene unclear. CDR3 in amino acids: CASSLGQRRLVF. The CDR3 DNA is TGTGCCAGCAGCTTAGGCCAGCGGCGCCTAGTCTTT.